The entry below describes one T cell receptor beta chain. Trimming shortened V by 2 bases and J by 1 base, and 21 bases separated the two germline ends. Germline CDR1 and CDR2: SEHNR and FQNEAQ (reference sequence). This CDR3 contains 18 residues. Sequencing templates came from extracted RNA that was reverse transcribed into cDNA. The repertoire was sequenced with immunoSEQ multiplex PCR; TCRdb's copy has only in-frame clones and lacks some. The sample yields roughly 3,800 clones, 70% to 85% seen once. The data stem from a study of CD8+ T cells in alopecia areata. This sample's treatment: oral pan-JAK inhibitor, 5-10 mg twice daily. Collection of lesional scalp punch biopsies and peripheral blood was performed in alopecia areata patients.

The source was skin, collected at week 24, from a patient treated with tofacitinib. This sequence was found in a human donor with alopecia areata. The J gene is TRBJ2-7, the V gene TRBV7-9; D is possibly TRBD2 (6 bases). The CDR3 reads CASSLIYEWGVMSYEQYF. The CDR3 DNA sequence: TGTGCCAGCAGCTTAATCTACGAGTGGGGGGTCATGTCCTACGAGCAGTACTTC.